What follows are 13 T cell receptor beta chains derived from one specimen sequenced in a study of cytotoxic CD8 clonotypes in ibrutinib-treated CLL (dated by TCRdb to the early 2020s). The library relied on the immunoSEQ multiplex PCR assay. Drawn from immuneACCESS, this table holds only the in-frame rearrangements with V and J called that TCRdb kept. Clones are partly lost; checked studies trace under half to an unresolved V gene and leave the rest unexplained. For this sample the table gives around 300,000 clones, of which almost 80% were detected only once. The ten largest clones add up to roughly 7% of the sample. Sequencing used PBMCs, obtained before ibrutinib treatment. These receptor sequences come from a human donor with chronic lymphocytic leukemia.

The chain carries TRBV11-3 and TRBJ2-2, with a possible D match to TRBD1 (5 bases). From germline, CDR1 is SGHNT and CDR2 YENEEA. V lost 1 base and J lost 4, with 10 bases in between. This CDR3 comprises 15 residues. In DNA, the CDR3 is TGTGCCAGCAGCTTAGGGCAGGGTACCACCGGGGAGCTGTTTTTT. Its protein is CASSLGQGTTGELFF.

The rearrangement joins TRBV11-2 to TRBJ1-2; 7 bases map to TRBD1. Germline CDR1 and CDR2: SGHAT and FQNNGV. Trimming cost V 1 base and J 1 base; bases outside gene matches: 6. The CDR3 length is 16 residues. For the CDR3, the DNA is TGTGCCAGCAGCTTAGTGCGGGACAGATTTAACTATGGCTACACCTTC. It yields the protein CASSLVRDRFNYGYTF.

The chain recombines TRBV10-3 with TRBJ2-3; D gene uncertain. The germline V gene encodes CDR1 ENHRY and CDR2 SYGVKD. V was pared by 5 bases and J by 2 bases, with 8 bases between. The CDR3 is made up of 13 amino acids. The DNA for the CDR3 is TGTGCCATCAGTAAAACAGACACAGATACGCAGTATTTT. It is translated as CAISKTDTDTQYF.

The chain has TRBV5-4 and TRBJ2-3; D unresolved. CDR3 size: 14 residues. Trimming cost V 2 bases and J 0 bases, with 7 bases left between them. Germline CDR1 is SGHNT and CDR2 is YYREEE (reference sequence). The CDR3 sequence is CASSFPDSTDTQYF. CDR3 DNA: TGTGCCAGCAGCTTTCCGGACAGCACAGATACGCAGTATTTT.

V is TRBV5-4 and J is TRBJ2-7; D ambiguous. Germline CDR1 is SGHNT and CDR2 is YYREEE (reference sequence). V dropped 4 bases and J dropped 2 bases, with 10 bases sitting between them. The length of the CDR3 is 13 residues. CDR3 coding DNA: TGTGCCAGCAGCGACCGCATAACCTACGAGCAGTACTTC. Its protein is CASSDRITYEQYF.

The V gene is TRBV7-9, the J gene TRBJ2-1; either TRBD1 or TRBD2 may supply D (6 bases each). This CDR3 has 15 amino acids. V lost 2 bases, J lost 1 base, and 9 bases lay in between. Germline CDR1 reads SEHNR; CDR2 reads FQNEAQ (reference sequence). CDR3 in amino acids: CASSLPGASYNEQFF. In DNA form, the CDR3 reads TGTGCCAGCAGCTTACCGGGGGCTTCCTACAATGAGCAGTTCTTC.

The sample holds a few counts of this clone. The gene calls are TRBV28 and TRBJ2-2, with D unresolved. The CDR3 is 17 amino acids. CDR1 is MDHEN and CDR2 is SYDVKM in the germline V gene. V was shortened by 2 bases and J by 3 bases, with 16 bases between the two germline ends. In DNA form, the CDR3 reads TGTGCCAGCAGTTTAGGTTTGATGGCCTGGGACACCGGGGAGCTGTTTTTT. Translating gives CASSLGLMAWDTGELFF. The full variable domain, its missing parts supplied by reference TRBV28 and TRBJ2-2, is DVKVTQSSRYLVKRTGEKVFLECVQDMDHENMFWYRQDPGLGLRLIYFSYDVKMKEKGDIPEGYSVSREKKERFSLILESASTNQTSMYLCASSLGLMAWDTGELFFGEGSRLTVL.

The chain employs TRBV5-5 and TRBJ2-1; D call uncertain. Trimming removed 0 bases at V and 0 bases at J, with 10 bases between. The CDR3 is made up of 16 amino acids. Germline-derived CDR1 and CDR2 are SGHKS and YYEKEE (reference sequence). CDR3 sequence reads: CASSLAVGASYNEQFF. The DNA of the CDR3 is TGTGCCAGCAGCTTGGCCGTTGGCGCCTCCTACAATGAGCAGTTCTTC.

The rearrangement joins TRBV28 to TRBJ1-3; D not certain. V dropped 7 bases and J dropped 4 bases, with 14 bases sitting between them. From germline, CDR1 is MDHEN and CDR2 SYDVKM. The CDR3 runs 14 residues. Here the CDR3 DNA reads TGTGCCAGCACGGGGTTAGGCTTCGGAAACACCATATATTTT. It translates to CASTGLGFGNTIYF.

The chain links TRBV7-6 to TRBJ2-5; 9 positions agree with TRBD1. The germline V gene encodes CDR1 SGHVS and CDR2 FNYEAQ. The V and J ends lost 2 bases and 4 bases, in that order; junction bases with no gene match: 5. The CDR3 length is 15 residues. As DNA, the CDR3 is TGTGCCAGCAGCTTAAGGGGACAGGGCGGAGAGACCCAGTACTTC. This translates into CASSLRGQGGETQYF. The whole variable domain, filled in from reference TRBV7-6 and TRBJ2-5, reads GAGVSQSPRYKVTKRGQDVALRCDPISGHVSLYWYRQALGQGPEFLTYFNYEAQQDKSGLPNDRFSAERPEGSISTLTIQRTEQRDSAMYRCASSLRGQGGETQYFGPGTRLLVL.

V and J are TRBV30 and TRBJ2-2; 12 nucleotides align to TRBD2. Germline CDR1 GTSNPN, CDR2 SVGIG (reference sequence). V shed 5 bases, J shed 5 bases, and the junction held 6 bases outside the gene matches. The CDR3 is made up of 15 amino acids. CDR3 DNA sequence: TGTGCCTGGGCCGGACTAGCGGGATTAACCGGGGAGCTGTTTTTT. This codes for CAWAGLAGLTGELFF.

The chain is built from TRBV28 and TRBJ2-5; weak D call: TRBD1 (6 bases). CDR3 length: 13 residues. Germline V lookup: CDR1 MDHEN, CDR2 SYDVKM. Deletions cut 6 bases from V and 4 bases from J, with 12 bases between. CDR3 sequence reads: CASREQGVETQYF. In nucleotides, the CDR3 is TGTGCCAGCAGGGAACAGGGTGTAGAGACCCAGTACTTC.

V and J are TRBV27 and TRBJ2-7, with D possibly being TRBD1 (6 bases). Germline CDR1 and CDR2: MNHEY and SMNVEV (reference sequence). V dropped 6 bases and J dropped 2 bases, with 17 bases sitting between them. This CDR3 region has 15 residues. CDR3 loop: CASRATRTEAYEQYF. CDR3 nucleotide sequence: TGTGCCAGCAGAGCTACTCGGACAGAAGCCTACGAGCAGTACTTC.